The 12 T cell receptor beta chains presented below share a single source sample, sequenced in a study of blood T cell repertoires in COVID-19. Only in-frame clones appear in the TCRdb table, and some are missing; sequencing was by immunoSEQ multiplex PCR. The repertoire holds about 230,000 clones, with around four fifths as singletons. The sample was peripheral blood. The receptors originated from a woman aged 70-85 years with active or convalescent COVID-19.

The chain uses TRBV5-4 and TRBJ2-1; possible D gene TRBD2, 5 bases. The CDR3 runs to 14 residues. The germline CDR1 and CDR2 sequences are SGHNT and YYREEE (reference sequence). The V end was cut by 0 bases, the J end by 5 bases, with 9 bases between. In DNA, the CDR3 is TGTGCCAGCAGCTTGGATCTAGCCAACAATGAGCAGTTCTTC. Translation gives CASSLDLANNEQFF.

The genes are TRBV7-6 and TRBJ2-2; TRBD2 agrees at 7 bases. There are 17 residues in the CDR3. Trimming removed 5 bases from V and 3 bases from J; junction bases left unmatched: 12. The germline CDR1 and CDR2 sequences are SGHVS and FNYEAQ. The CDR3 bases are TGTGCCAGCAGCCCGACAGCGGCTAGCGGTCACACCGGGGAGCTGTTTTTT. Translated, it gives CASSPTAASGHTGELFF.

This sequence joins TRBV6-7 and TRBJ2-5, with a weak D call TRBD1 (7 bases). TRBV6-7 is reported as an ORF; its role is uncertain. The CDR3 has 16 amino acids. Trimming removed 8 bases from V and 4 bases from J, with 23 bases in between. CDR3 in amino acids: CASRPMGGQGGETQYF. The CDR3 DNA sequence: TGTGCCAGCCGACCCATGGGGGGCCAGGGGGGAGAGACCCAGTACTTC.

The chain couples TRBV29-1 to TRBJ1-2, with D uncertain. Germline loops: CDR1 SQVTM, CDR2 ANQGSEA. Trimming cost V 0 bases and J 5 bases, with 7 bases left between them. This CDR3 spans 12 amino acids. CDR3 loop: CSVEDHVYGYTF. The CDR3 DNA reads TGCAGCGTTGAAGATCATGTGTATGGCTACACCTTC.

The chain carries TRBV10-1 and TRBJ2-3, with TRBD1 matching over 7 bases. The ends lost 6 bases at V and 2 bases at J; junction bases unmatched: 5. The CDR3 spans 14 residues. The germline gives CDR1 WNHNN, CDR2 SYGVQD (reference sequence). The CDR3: CASSRTGPTDTQYF. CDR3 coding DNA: TGCGCCAGCAGCCGGACAGGACCCACAGATACGCAGTATTTT.

In DNA, the CDR3 is TGCAGCGTTGCATGGGGCACGAACACCGGGGAGCTGTTTTTT. This gives the protein CSVAWGTNTGELFF. V usage is TRBV29-1 and J usage is TRBJ2-2, with D possibly matching TRBD1 (5 bases). The CDR3 runs to 14 residues. Germline V lookup: CDR1 SQVTM, CDR2 ANQGSEA. Between the trimmed V and J ends, which lost 4 bases and 0 bases, there was a span of 9 bases.

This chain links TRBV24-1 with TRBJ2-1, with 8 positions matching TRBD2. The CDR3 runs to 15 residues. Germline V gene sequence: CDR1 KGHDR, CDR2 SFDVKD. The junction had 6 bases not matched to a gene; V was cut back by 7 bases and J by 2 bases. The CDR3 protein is CATRSSGIAYNEQFF. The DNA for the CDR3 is TGTGCCACCAGAAGTAGCGGGATTGCCTACAATGAGCAGTTCTTC.

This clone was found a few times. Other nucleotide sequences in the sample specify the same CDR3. In DNA, the CDR3 is TGTGCCAGCAGCCAGGGACTAGCGGACACCGGGGAGCTGTTTTTT. Protein: CASSQGLADTGELFF. The chain uses TRBV4-2 and TRBJ2-2; the match to TRBD2 covers 11 bases. Looked up from germline, CDR1 is LGHNA and CDR2 is YNFKEQ. CDR3 length equals 15 residues. Trimming at V came to 3 bases and at J to 3 bases, leaving 0 bases not matched to a gene.

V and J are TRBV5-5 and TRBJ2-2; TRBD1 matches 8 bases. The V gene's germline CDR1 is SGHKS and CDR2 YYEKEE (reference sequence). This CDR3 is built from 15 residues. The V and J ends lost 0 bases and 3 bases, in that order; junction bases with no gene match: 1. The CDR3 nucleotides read TGTGCCAGCAGCTTGGGACAGGGGTACACCGGGGAGCTGTTTTTT. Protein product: CASSLGQGYTGELFF.

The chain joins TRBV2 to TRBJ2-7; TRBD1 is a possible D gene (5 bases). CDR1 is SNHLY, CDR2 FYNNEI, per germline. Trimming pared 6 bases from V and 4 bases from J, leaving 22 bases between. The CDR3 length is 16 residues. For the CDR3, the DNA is TGTGCCAGCAGCGCGGCGCCTCAGGGTATTGGGTACGAGCAGTACTTC. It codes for CASSAAPQGIGYEQYF.

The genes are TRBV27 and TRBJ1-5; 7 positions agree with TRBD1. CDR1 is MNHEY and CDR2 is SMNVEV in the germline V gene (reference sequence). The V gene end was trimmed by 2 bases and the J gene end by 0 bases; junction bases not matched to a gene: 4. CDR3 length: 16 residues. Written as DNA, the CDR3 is TGTGCCAGCAGTTTAGGGACAGCATATAGCAATCAGCCCCAGCATTTT. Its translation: CASSLGTAYSNQPQHF.

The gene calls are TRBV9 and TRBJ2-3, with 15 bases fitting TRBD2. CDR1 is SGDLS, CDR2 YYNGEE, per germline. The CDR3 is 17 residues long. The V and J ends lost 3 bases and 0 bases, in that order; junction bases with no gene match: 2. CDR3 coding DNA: TGTGCCAGCAGCGATGGGACTAGCGGGGGGAGCACAGATACGCAGTATTTT. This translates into CASSDGTSGGSTDTQYF.